This TCR beta chain was captured by sequencing in a study of control samples from healthy donors and cancer patients. The V and J ends lost 1 base and 3 bases respectively, with 6 bases between them. This CDR3 is built from 13 residues. The V gene's germline CDR1 is KGHSH and CDR2 LQKENI. TCRdb keeps only in-frame clones here, not all; method: immunoSEQ multiplex PCR. The sample includes 150,000 to 200,000 clones, roughly 90% of them seen just once. The sample taken for sequencing was blood. The V gene is TRBV18, the J gene TRBJ2-5; no definite D call. This TCR was recovered from a man younger than 40 in good health. CDR3 sequence: CASSPRAKETQYF. In DNA, the CDR3 is TGTGCCAGCTCACCACGAGCGAAAGAGACCCAGTACTTC.